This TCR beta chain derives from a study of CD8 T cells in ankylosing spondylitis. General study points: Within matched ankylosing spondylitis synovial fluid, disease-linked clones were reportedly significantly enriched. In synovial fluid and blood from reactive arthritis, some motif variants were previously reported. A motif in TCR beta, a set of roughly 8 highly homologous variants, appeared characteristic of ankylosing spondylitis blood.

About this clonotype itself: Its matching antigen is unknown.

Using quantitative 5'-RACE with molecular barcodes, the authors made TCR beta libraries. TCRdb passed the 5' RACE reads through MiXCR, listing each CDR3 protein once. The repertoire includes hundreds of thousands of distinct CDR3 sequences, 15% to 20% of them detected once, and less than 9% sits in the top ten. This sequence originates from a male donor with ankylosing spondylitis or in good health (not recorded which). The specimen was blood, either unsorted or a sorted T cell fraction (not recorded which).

The chain's CDR3 is CASSQGLIAQETQYF. The DNA of the CDR3 is TGTGCCAGCAGCCAGGGACTCATCGCCCAAGAGACCCAGTACTTC. The chain has TRBV3-1 and TRBJ2-5; D possibly corresponds to TRBD2 (6 bases). Germline V gene sequence: CDR1 LGHDT, CDR2 YNNKEL (reference sequence). The CDR3 consists of 15 residues. The V end lost 3 bases, the J end lost 1 base, and 12 bases lay between the germline ends.